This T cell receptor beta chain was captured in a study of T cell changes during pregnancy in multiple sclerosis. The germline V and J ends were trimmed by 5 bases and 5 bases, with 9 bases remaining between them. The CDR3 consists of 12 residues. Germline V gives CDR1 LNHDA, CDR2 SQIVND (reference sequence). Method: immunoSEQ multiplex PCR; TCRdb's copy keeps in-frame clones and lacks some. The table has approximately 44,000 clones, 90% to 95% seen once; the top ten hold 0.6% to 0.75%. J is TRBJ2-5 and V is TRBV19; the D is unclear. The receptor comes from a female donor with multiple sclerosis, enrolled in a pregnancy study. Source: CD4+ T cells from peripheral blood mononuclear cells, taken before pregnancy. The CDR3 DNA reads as TGTGCCAGTAGTCCCCTCGGGGAGACCCAGTACTTC. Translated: CASSPLGETQYF.